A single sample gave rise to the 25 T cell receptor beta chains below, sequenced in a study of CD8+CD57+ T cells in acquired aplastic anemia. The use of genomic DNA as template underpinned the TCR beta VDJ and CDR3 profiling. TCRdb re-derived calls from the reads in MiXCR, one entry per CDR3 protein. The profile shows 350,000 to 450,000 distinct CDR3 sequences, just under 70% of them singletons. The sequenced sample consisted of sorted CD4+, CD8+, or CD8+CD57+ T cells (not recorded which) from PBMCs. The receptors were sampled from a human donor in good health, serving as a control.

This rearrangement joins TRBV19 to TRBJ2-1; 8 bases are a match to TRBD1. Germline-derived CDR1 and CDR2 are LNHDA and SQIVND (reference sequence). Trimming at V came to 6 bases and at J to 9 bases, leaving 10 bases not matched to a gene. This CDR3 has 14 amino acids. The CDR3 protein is CASSLNDRGGEQFF. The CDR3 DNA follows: TGTGCCAGTAGCCTAAACGACAGGGGAGGTGAGCAGTTCTTC.

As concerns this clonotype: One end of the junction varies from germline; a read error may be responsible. In nucleotides, the CDR3 is TGCAGCGCCAAGACAGGTAAGAACACTAAAGCTTTCTTT. Its protein is CSAKTGKNTKAFF. The chain carries TRBV29-1 and TRBJ1-1; D may be TRBD1 (6 bases). The CDR3 is 13 residues long. Germline CDR1 and CDR2: SQVTM and ANQGSEA.

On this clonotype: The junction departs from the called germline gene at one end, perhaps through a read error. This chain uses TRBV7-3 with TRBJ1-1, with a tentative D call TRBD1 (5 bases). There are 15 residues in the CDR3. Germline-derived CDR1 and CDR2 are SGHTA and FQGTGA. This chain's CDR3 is CASSITRGNDSQAFF. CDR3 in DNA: TGTGCCAGCAGCATAACCCGGGGCAATGATTCTCAAGCTTTCTTT.

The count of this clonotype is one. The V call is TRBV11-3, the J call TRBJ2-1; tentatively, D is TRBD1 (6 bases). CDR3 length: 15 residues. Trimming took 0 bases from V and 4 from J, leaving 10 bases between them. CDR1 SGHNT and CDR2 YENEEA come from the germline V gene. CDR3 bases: TGTGCCAGCAGCTTAGATGCGAGGGGGTACAATGAGCAGTTCTTC. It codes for CASSLDARGYNEQFF.

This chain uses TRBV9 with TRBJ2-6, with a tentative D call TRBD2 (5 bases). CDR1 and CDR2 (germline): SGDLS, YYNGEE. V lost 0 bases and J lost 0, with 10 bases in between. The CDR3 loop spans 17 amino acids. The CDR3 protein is CASSVVVGSSGANVLTF. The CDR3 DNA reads TGTGCCAGCAGCGTAGTTGTGGGGAGCTCTGGGGCCAACGTCCTGACTTTC. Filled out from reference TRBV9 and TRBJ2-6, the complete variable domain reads DSGVTQTPKHLITATGQRVTLRCSPRSGDLSVYWYQQSLDQGLQFLIQYYNGEERAKGNILERFSAQQFPDLHSELNLSSLELGDSALYFCASSVVVGSSGANVLTFGAGSRLTVL.

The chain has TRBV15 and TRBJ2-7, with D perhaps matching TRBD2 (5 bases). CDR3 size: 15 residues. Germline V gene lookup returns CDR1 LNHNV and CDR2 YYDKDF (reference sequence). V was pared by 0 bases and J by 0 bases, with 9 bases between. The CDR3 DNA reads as TGTGCCACCAGCAGAGATCTGGGGAGCTCCTACGAGCAGTACTTC. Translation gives CATSRDLGSSYEQYF.

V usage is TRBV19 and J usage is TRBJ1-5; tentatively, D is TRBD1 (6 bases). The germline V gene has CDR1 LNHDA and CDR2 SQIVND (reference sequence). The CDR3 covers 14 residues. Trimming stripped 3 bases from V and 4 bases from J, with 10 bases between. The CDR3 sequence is CASSITGTNQPQHF. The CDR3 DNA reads TGTGCCAGTAGTATCACAGGGACGAATCAGCCCCAGCATTTT. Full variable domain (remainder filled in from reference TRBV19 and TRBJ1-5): DGGITQSPKYLFRKEGQNVTLSCEQNLNHDAMYWYRQDPGQGLRLIYYSQIVNDFQKGDIAEGYSVSREKKESFPLTVTSAQKNPTAFYLCASSITGTNQPQHFGDGTRLSIL.

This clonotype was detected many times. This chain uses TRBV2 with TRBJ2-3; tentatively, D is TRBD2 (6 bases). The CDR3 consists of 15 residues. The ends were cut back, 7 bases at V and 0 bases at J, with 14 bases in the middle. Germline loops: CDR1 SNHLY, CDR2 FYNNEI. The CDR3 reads CASTVTSPSTDTQYF. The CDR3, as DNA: TGTGCCAGCACCGTGACTAGTCCCAGCACAGATACGCAGTATTTT.

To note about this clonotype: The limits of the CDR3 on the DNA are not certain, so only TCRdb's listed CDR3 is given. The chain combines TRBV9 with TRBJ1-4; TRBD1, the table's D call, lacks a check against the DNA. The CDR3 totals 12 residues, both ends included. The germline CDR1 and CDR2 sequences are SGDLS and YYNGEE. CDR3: CASSVGTGIGGF.

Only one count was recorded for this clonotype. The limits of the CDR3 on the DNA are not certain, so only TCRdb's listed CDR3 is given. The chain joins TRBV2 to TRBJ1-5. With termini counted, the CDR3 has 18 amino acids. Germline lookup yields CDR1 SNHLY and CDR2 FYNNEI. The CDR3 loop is CASSIHREDAHYFGPGHF.

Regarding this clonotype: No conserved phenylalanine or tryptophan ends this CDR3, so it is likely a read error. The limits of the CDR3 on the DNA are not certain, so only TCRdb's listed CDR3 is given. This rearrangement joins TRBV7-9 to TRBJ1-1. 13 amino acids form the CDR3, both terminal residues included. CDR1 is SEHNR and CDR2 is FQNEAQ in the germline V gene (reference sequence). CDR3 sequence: CASSTEYYGDTFG.

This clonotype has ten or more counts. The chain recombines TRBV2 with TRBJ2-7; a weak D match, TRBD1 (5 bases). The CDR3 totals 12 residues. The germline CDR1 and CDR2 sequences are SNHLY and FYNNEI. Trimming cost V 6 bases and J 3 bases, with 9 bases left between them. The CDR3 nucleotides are TGTGCCAGCAGACCCGACAGCTACGAGCAGTACTTC. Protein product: CASRPDSYEQYF.

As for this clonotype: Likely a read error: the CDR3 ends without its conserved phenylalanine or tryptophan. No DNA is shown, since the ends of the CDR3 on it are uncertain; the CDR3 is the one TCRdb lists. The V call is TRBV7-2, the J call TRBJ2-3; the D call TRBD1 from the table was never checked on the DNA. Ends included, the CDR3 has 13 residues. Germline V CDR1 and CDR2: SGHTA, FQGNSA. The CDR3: CASSSTDGPWATP.

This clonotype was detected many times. The CDR3 reads CASSTGQGADYGYTF. The CDR3 DNA is TGTGCCAGCAGCACGGGACAGGGGGCGGACTATGGCTACACCTTC. The chain links TRBV9 to TRBJ1-2; 12 bases are a match to TRBD1. The CDR3 is 15 amino acids. With V trimmed by 4 bases and J by 3 bases, 4 bases remained unmatched. Germline V gene data show CDR1 as SGDLS and CDR2 as YYNGEE. The full variable domain, in which reference TRBV9 and TRBJ1-2 provide the parts outside the CDR3, is DSGVTQTPKHLITATGQRVTLRCSPRSGDLSVYWYQQSLDQGLQFLIQYYNGEERAKGNILERFSAQQFPDLHSELNLSSLELGDSALYFCASSTGQGADYGYTFGSGTRLTVV.

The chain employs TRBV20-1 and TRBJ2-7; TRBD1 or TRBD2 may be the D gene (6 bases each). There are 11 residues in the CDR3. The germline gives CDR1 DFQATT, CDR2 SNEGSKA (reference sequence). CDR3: CRGGHEEQLYF. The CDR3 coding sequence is TGCAGGGGGGGACACGAGGAGCAGCTCTACTTC.

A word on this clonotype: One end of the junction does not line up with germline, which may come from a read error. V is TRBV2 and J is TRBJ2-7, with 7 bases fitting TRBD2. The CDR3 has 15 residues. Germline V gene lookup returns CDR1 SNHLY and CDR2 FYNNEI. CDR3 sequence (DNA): TGTGCCAGCAGCGTCGGGGGAGGGGCCTCCTACCAGCAGTACTTC. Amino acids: CASSVGGGASYQQYF.

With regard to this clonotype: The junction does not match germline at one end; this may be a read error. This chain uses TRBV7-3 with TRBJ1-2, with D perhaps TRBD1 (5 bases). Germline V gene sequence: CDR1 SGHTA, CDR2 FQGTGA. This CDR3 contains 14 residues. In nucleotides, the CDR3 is TGTGCCAGCAGCTTAGGGACGGAGGGTTATGGCTACCACTTC. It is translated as CASSLGTEGYGYHF.

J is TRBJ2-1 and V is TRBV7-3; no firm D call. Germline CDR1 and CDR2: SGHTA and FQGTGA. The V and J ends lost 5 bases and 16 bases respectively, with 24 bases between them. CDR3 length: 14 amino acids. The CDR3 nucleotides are TGTGCCAGCAGCGGGGATGGGGTGTCCAATTACTTCTTCTTC. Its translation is CASSGDGVSNYFFF. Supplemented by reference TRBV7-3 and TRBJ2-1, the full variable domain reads GAGVSQTPSNKVTEKGKYVELRCDPISGHTALYWYRQSLGQGPEFLIYFQGTGAADDSGLPNDRFFAVRPEGSVSTLKIQRTERGDSAVYLCASSGDGVSNYFFFGPGTRLTVL.

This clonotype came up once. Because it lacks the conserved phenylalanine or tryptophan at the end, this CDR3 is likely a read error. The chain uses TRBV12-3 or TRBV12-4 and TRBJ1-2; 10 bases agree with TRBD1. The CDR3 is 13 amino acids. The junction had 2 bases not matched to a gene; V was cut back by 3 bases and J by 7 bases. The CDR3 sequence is CASSLGQGSGYTL. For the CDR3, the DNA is TGTGCCAGCAGTTTGGGACAGGGGAGTGGCTACACCCTC.

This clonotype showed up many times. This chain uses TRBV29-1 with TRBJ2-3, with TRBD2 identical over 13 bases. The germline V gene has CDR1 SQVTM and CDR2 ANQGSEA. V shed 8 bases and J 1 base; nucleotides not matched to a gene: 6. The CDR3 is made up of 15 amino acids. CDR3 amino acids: CSLTGTSGGTDTQYF. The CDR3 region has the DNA TGCAGCCTGACCGGGACTAGCGGGGGCACAGATACGCAGTATTTT.

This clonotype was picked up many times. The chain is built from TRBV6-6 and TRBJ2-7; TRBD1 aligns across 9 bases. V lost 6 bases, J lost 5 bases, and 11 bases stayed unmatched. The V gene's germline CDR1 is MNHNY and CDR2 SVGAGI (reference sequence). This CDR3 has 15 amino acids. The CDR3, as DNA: TGTGCCAGCAGAACCGCGACAGGGGGGGGGAACGAGCAGTACTTC. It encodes CASRTATGGGNEQYF.

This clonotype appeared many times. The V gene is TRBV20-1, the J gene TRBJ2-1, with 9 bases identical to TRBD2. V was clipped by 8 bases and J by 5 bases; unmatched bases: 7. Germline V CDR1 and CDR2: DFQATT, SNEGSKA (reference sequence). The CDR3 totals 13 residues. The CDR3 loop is CSLSGGFNNEQFF. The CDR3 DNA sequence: TGCAGTCTCAGCGGGGGGTTCAACAATGAGCAGTTCTTC.

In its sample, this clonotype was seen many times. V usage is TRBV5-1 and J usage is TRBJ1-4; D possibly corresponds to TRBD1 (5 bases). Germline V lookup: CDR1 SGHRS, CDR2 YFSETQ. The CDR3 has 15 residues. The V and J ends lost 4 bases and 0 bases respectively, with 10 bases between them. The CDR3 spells CASSGQGATNEKLFF. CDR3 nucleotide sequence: TGCGCCAGCAGCGGGCAGGGTGCAACTAATGAAAAACTGTTTTTT.

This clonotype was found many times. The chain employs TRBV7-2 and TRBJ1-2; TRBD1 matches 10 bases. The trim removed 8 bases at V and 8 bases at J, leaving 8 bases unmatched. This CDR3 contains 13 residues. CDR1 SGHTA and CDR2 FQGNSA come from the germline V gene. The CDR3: CASLSDRGIGYTF. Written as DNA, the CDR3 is TGTGCCAGCCTTTCGGACAGGGGGATAGGCTACACCTTC.

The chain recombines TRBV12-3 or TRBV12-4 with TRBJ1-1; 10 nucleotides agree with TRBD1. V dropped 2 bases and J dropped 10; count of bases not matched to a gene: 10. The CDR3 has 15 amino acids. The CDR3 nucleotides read TGTGCCAGCAGTTTACCCCTCCCGGACAGGGGGGGAGCTTTCTTT. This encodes CASSLPLPDRGGAFF.